Described below is a single T cell receptor (beta chain) sequence and its context. Generated by immunoSEQ multiplex PCR, the TCRdb table keeps only in-frame clones and is missing some. This repertoire shows almost 550,000 clones, around 82% found once; its top ten account for roughly 0.013%. The CDR3 is 16 amino acids. Trimming removed 2 bases at V and 8 bases at J, with 18 bases between. Germline V CDR1 and CDR2: MNHEY, SMNVEV (reference sequence). The sample comes from a study of shared T cell receptors in the human thymus. These data were also filed under a second study, of human thymus T cells. That work contributes: Thymus was obtained from resections taken during corrective heart surgery.

The origin of this receptor is a boy under two years old with a congenital heart defect. V usage is TRBV27 and J usage is TRBJ1-4; D gene ambiguous. The source material was thymocytes. The CDR3 is CASSLRAGGLREKLFF. In DNA form, the CDR3 reads TGTGCCAGCAGTTTAAGGGCAGGAGGTCTCCGGGAAAAACTGTTTTTT.